This TCR beta chain was profiled in a study of naive and memory T cell subsets. J was trimmed by 2 bases and V by 6 bases; bases with no gene match: 9. Per germline, CDR1 SQVTM and CDR2 ANQGSEA. CDR3 length: 15 residues. The library had UMIs added by 3' ligation of an oligonucleotide to TCR cDNA. Cells were not sorted; total RNA input targeted roughly 1 to 1000 ng. This clonotype was observed a handful of times. Ligated cDNA underwent four rounds of PCR with nested alpha and beta constant region primers and SP2. For blood and skin samples, reverse transcription used TCR alpha and beta constant primers. TCRdb reanalysed the 5' RACE reads using MiXCR and keeps one entry per CDR3 protein. Of roughly 60,000 distinct CDR3 sequences listed, 7% to 8.5% are singletons.

The receptor was derived from a male donor in good health. This chain joins TRBV29-1 and TRBJ2-3; 9 bases are shared with TRBD2. CDR3 coding DNA: TGCAGCGTCGCCGGGACTAGCCATAACACAGATACGCAGTATTTT. This encodes CSVAGTSHNTDTQYF.